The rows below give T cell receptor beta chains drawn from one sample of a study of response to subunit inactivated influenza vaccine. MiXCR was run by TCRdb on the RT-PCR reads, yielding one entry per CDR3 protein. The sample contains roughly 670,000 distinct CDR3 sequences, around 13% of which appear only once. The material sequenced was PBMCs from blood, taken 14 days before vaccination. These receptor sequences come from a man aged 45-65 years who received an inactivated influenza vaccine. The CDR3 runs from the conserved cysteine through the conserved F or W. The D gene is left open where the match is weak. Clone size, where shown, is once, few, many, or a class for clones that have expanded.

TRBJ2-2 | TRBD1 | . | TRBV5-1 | TGCGCCAGCAGCACGGGACAGCTCGAGGAGCTGTTTTTT | CASSTGQLEELFF
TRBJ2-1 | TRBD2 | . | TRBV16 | TGTGCCAGCAGCCAACTTAGCGGGGGGTCCTACAATGAGCAGTTCTTC | CASSQLSGGSYNEQFF
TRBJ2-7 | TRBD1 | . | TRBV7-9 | TGTGCCAGCAGCATACGACAGGGACCCGGGGAGCAGTACTTC | CASSIRQGPGEQYF
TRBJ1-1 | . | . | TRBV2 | TGTGCCACAGGGGTCCGTGCGGGGGTAGGTGAAGCTTTCTTT | CATGVRAGVGEAFF
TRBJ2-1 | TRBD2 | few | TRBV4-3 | TGCGCCAGCAGCCAAGGTTTAGGGCGGGGGGGACATCGGAATGAGCAGTTCTTC | CASSQGLGRGGHRNEQFF
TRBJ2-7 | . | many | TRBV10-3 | TGTGCCACCCAACACGGGGCAGGGGCGCCCTACGAGCAGTACTTC | CATQHGAGAPYEQYF
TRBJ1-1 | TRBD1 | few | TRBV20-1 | TGCAGTGCTAGGGGGGGGGACAGTCGGACTGAAGCTTTCTTT | CSARGGDSRTEAFF
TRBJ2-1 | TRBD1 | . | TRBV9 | TGTGCCAGCAGCGGGGGACAGGGGGGGACCTACAATGAGCAGTTCTTC | CASSGGQGGTYNEQFF
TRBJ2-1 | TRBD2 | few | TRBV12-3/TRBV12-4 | TGTGCCAGCAGTCACACTAGCGGGCCTAACAATGAGCAGTTCTTC | CASSHTSGPNNEQFF
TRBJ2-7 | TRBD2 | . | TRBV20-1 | TGCAGTGCTAGATCCTCTAGCGGGAGGTTCTCCTACGAGCAGTACTTC | CSARSSSGRFSYEQYF
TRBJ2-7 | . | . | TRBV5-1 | TGCGCCAGCAGCTCCACTAGCTTTAGCTCCTACGAGCAGTACTTC | CASSSTSFSSYEQYF